This T cell receptor beta chain emerged from a study of tumor and adjacent non-tumor tissue in lung cancer. Looking at the study overall: Patients were aged about 30 to 76, fewer than twelve men and about 5 women, stage I to III. Each sample yielded a few million productive TCRbeta reads on average. Overall study results and limits: In normal lung, the top 100 clones were significantly more dominant than in tumor. Shorter survival was associated with higher TCR diversity in tumors.

This clonotype came up many times. The antigen is unknown. Trimming pared 3 bases from V and 4 bases from J, leaving 12 bases between. The CDR3 extends over 13 amino acids. Germline V gene sequence: CDR1 DFQATT, CDR2 SNEGSKA (reference sequence). RNA was extracted from bulk tissue without any cell sorting. A modified ARM-PCR protocol with three rounds of nested PCR amplified TCRbeta. TCRdb re-analysed the multiplex PCR reads in MiXCR, keeping a single row per CDR3 protein. The sample has about 200,000 distinct CDR3 sequences; less than 80% are singletons. V gene TRBV20-1 combines with J gene TRBJ1-1; no clear D gene. This clonotype originated in a man aged 55 to 69 with non-small cell lung cancer. The sample taken for sequencing was lung tumor tissue. The CDR3 region is CSASLPVVTEAFF. The CDR3 DNA reads TGCAGTGCTAGTTTACCAGTAGTCACTGAAGCTTTCTTT.